This T cell receptor beta chain was recorded in a study of blood T cell repertoires in COVID-19. Study-level background: T cells, B-cell-depleted T cells, or PBMCs supplied cDNA or gDNA.

This CDR3 has 12 amino acids. The germline V gene has CDR1 MDHEN and CDR2 SYDVKM. J was trimmed by 8 bases and V by 11 bases; bases with no gene match: 9. Assay used: immunoSEQ multiplex PCR; TCRdb lists only in-frame clones, some missing. The table lists 130,000 to 150,000 clones, 70% to 90% of them singletons. This clone has a single count. The material sequenced was peripheral blood. The V gene is TRBV28, the J gene TRBJ1-2, with TRBD1 identical over 9 bases. The receptor was isolated from a man aged 55 to 70 with active or convalescent COVID-19. CDR3 in DNA: TGTGCCTATCAACAGGGGGCGCAAGGCTACACCTTC. It is translated as CAYQQGAQGYTF.